This TCR beta chain emerged from a study of cytomegalovirus exposure and HLA in healthy donors. Use of 60 Vbeta and 13 Jbeta primers characterized the PCR. Here immunoSEQ multiplex PCR was the method, and the copy in TCRdb shows in-frame clones only, minus some. The data show about 130,000 clones, roughly 77% seen once. The clonotype was recovered from a man aged 30-40 years in good health and CMV-seronegative. Sequenced material: PBMCs.

CDR3 in DNA: TGTGCCAGCAGCTTATCCGGGAGTAGCGCAGATACGCAGTATTTT. Amino acid sequence: CASSLSGSSADTQYF. V usage is TRBV7-3 and J usage is TRBJ2-3; D might be TRBD2 (6 bases). The ends were cut back, 2 bases at V and 4 bases at J, with 13 bases in the middle. Germline values: CDR1 SGHTA, CDR2 FQGTGA. The CDR3 has 15 amino acids.